These 2 T cell receptor beta chains originate from one sample sequenced in a study of radiotherapy plus CTLA-4 blockade in lung cancer. Clones were sequenced by immunoSEQ multiplex PCR, and TCRdb holds only the in-frame ones, with some missing. The table includes tens of thousands of clones, more than 75% detected once. The sequencing used peripheral blood, collected from a patient treated with radiotherapy plus ipilimumab. Receptors originate from a human donor with non-small cell lung cancer that progressed on radiotherapy plus ipilimumab.

The rearrangement uses TRBV5-1 and TRBJ1-5; TRBD1 is a possible D gene (6 bases). Germline CDR1 SGHRS, CDR2 YFSETQ. V lost 2 bases and J 5 bases, leaving 11 bases between the germline ends. The CDR3 has 14 amino acids. CDR3 nucleotide sequence: TGCGCCAGCAGCTTCGGACAGCCCGATCAGCCCCAGCATTTT. This gives the protein CASSFGQPDQPQHF.

The V and J genes are TRBV5-1 and TRBJ1-3, with D possibly being TRBD1 (5 bases). CDR1 is SGHRS and CDR2 is YFSETQ in the germline V gene. V lost 2 bases to trimming and J lost 4 bases, with 13 bases between them. The CDR3 extends over 15 amino acids. CDR3 sequence (DNA): TGCGCCAGCAGCTTTTCTTGGGACGGGGGAAACACCATATATTTT. The encoded protein is CASSFSWDGGNTIYF.